The 23 T cell receptor beta chains below come from one sample, sequenced in a study of human T cells and chemical hapten exposure. The time point here: patch test 1, 2 weeks after DPC sensitization. Regarding treatment: therapeutic diphenylcyclopropenone sensitization with weekly scalp DPC. TCRdb called the RACE reads again in MiXCR, with one record for every CDR3 protein. The sample includes 95,000 to 150,000 distinct CDR3 sequences, roughly 13% seen only once; the top ten take approximately 0.92%. The input for sequencing was whole blood, taken in connection with sensitization to the hapten diphenylcyclopropenone (DPC). The receptors here all came from a man between 18 and 29 years old with alopecia areata. Some clones in this sample may be carry-over from other donors' samples.

The CDR3 reads CASSYSGQRHEAFF. Written as DNA, the CDR3 is TGTGCCAGCAGTTACTCGGGACAGCGACACGAAGCTTTCTTT. The chain recombines TRBV6-5 with TRBJ1-1; 7 bases are a match to TRBD1. The V gene end was trimmed by 0 bases and the J gene end by 8 bases; junction bases not matched to a gene: 6. The germline CDR1 and CDR2 sequences are MNHEY and SVGAGI. This CDR3 region has 14 residues.

Ten or more counts support this clonotype. This rearrangement joins TRBV7-3 to TRBJ2-2; no clear D gene. CDR3 length: 15 amino acids. CDR1 is SGHTA, CDR2 FQGTGA, per germline. Trimming cost V 1 base and J 5 bases, with 11 bases left between them. The CDR3 nucleotides read TGTGCCAGCAGCTTAAACAGCCTGGGGACCGGGGAGCTGTTTTTT. Residues: CASSLNSLGTGELFF.

This chain uses TRBV11-2 with TRBJ2-7, with 8 positions matching TRBD2. V was clipped by 1 base and J by 0 bases; unmatched bases: 8. The germline CDR1 and CDR2 sequences are SGHAT and FQNNGV. The CDR3 is 17 residues long. For the CDR3, the DNA is TGTGCCAGCAGCTTAGTTGAGGCGGGGGGATTCTCCTACGAGCAGTACTTC. This gives the protein CASSLVEAGGFSYEQYF.

This chain joins TRBV6-5 and TRBJ2-3; D gene ambiguous. The V and J ends lost 2 bases and 5 bases respectively, with 14 bases between them. Germline CDR1 MNHEY, CDR2 SVGAGI. This CDR3 spans 15 amino acids. CDR3 bases: TGTGCCAGCAGTTACATGGACGGACGACGAGATACGCAGTATTTT. Translated, it gives CASSYMDGRRDTQYF.

The chain couples TRBV28 to TRBJ1-5; the D gene is possibly TRBD1 (6 bases). The CDR3 consists of 13 residues. Germline-derived CDR1 and CDR2 are MDHEN and SYDVKM. V was clipped by 6 bases and J by 7 bases, with 13 bases between them. CDR3 in DNA: TGTGCCAGCAGGCCGACGGACAGCCAGCCCCAGCATTTT. Translation gives CASRPTDSQPQHF.

The chain combines TRBV5-1 with TRBJ2-3; D may be TRBD2 (6 bases). The CDR3 loop spans 14 amino acids. Germline V gene lookup returns CDR1 SGHRS and CDR2 YFSETQ. Trimming took off 0 bases at V and 4 bases at J, with 9 bases between the two ends. The CDR3 reads CASSLGREADTQYF. In DNA form, the CDR3 reads TGCGCCAGCAGCTTGGGGCGGGAAGCAGATACGCAGTATTTT.

The sample holds a few counts of this clonotype. V gene TRBV7-2 combines with J gene TRBJ2-3; tentative D call: TRBD1 (6 bases). The CDR3 has 13 residues. Germline loops: CDR1 SGHTA, CDR2 FQGNSA. Trimming took off 5 bases at V and 7 bases at J, with 13 bases between the two ends. The CDR3 sequence: CASSLTGSNTQYF. DNA of the CDR3: TGTGCCAGCAGCCTCACAGGGTCCAATACGCAGTATTTT.

Of note for this clonotype: One junction end disagrees with the germline gene, perhaps due to a read error. The rearrangement uses TRBV28 and TRBJ2-7; TRBD2 is a possible D gene (5 bases). There are 14 residues in the CDR3. The V gene's germline CDR1 is MDHEN and CDR2 SYDVKM. CDR3 residues: CASTPRGITYEQCF. The CDR3 DNA reads as TGTGCCAGCACCCCCCGGGGTATCACCTACGAGCAGTGCTTC.

In nucleotides, the CDR3 is TGTGCCAGCAGTTACACTAGCGGGGGGGCAGATACGCAGTATTTT. Encoded protein: CASSYTSGGADTQYF. The genes are TRBV6-5 and TRBJ2-3; 13 positions agree with TRBD2. Germline V gives CDR1 MNHEY, CDR2 SVGAGI. V lost 2 bases to trimming and J lost 4 bases; unmatched junction nucleotides: 0. The CDR3 extends over 15 amino acids.

The chain has TRBV6-5 and TRBJ2-3; D is possibly TRBD1 (6 bases). Germline CDR1 is MNHEY and CDR2 is SVGAGI. V shed 0 bases and J shed 0 bases, with 13 bases lying between them. The length of the CDR3 is 17 residues. The CDR3 sequence is CASSYSGQGHSTDTQYF. CDR3 sequence (DNA): TGTGCCAGCAGTTACTCTGGTCAGGGGCATAGCACAGATACGCAGTATTTT.

There are a few counts of this clonotype. The chain links TRBV28 to TRBJ1-5; possible D gene TRBD1, 5 bases. Germline V gives CDR1 MDHEN, CDR2 SYDVKM. CDR3 length: 16 residues. Trimming cost V 1 base and J 3 bases, with 13 bases left between them. The CDR3 spells CASSLYRGSANQPQHF. The CDR3 DNA is TGTGCCAGCAGTTTATATAGGGGCTCGGCCAATCAGCCCCAGCATTTT.

This clonotype appeared a few times. This sequence joins TRBV7-8 and TRBJ1-5, with D possibly TRBD1 on 6 matching bases. With 0 bases removed from V and 6 bases from J, the gap between germline ends came to 12 bases. The CDR3 loop spans 15 amino acids. CDR1 and CDR2 (germline): SGHVS, FQNEAQ. Here the CDR3 DNA reads TGTGCCAGCAGCTTAGCGCTGGGGGCCGGTCAGCCCCAGCATTTT. It codes for CASSLALGAGQPQHF.

This clonotype turned up a few times. The chain couples TRBV2 to TRBJ1-5, with unresolved D. Trimming removed 2 bases at V and 6 bases at J, with 11 bases between. The CDR3 is made up of 14 amino acids. Germline CDR1 is SNHLY and CDR2 is FYNNEI. CDR3 loop: CASSESAQAQPQHF. The CDR3 nucleotides read TGTGCCAGCAGTGAATCGGCTCAAGCTCAGCCCCAGCATTTT.

This clonotype came up a few times. The chain uses TRBV18 and TRBJ1-1; 11 nucleotides agree with TRBD1. Unmatched junction bases numbered 6, after V lost 4 bases and J lost 8 bases. The length of the CDR3 is 14 residues. The germline V gene has CDR1 KGHSH and CDR2 LQKENI. The CDR3 nucleotides are TGTGCCAGCTCACTGGGACAGGGGGTATTAGAAGCTTTCTTT. It encodes CASSLGQGVLEAFF.

V usage is TRBV7-2 and J usage is TRBJ1-2; D uncertain. The V gene lost 2 bases and the J gene lost 2 bases, with 15 bases spanning the gap. CDR3 size: 16 residues. CDR1 and CDR2 (germline): SGHTA, FQGNSA. CDR3: CASSLYQRSANYGYTF. The CDR3, as DNA: TGTGCCAGCAGCTTATACCAACGAAGTGCGAACTATGGCTACACCTTC.

This chain joins TRBV3-1 and TRBJ2-1; a weak D match, TRBD1 (5 bases). This CDR3 contains 15 residues. Trimming pared 1 base from V and 8 bases from J, leaving 15 bases between. Germline lookup yields CDR1 LGHDT and CDR2 YNNKEL (reference sequence). For the CDR3, the DNA is TGTGCCAGCAGCCAAGGGGTAGGGGTCGGCCATGAGCAGTTCTTC. This sequence encodes CASSQGVGVGHEQFF.

The chain recombines TRBV27 with TRBJ2-1; D may be TRBD1 (5 bases). The CDR3 spans 16 residues. CDR1 is MNHEY and CDR2 is SMNVEV in the germline V gene (reference sequence). The germline V and J ends were trimmed by 5 bases and 5 bases, with 19 bases remaining between them. The CDR3 sequence: CASSKKSAGQHNEQFF. In DNA form, the CDR3 reads TGTGCCAGCAGTAAGAAATCGGCAGGGCAACACAATGAGCAGTTCTTC.

This clonotype has ten or more counts. This chain uses TRBV5-1 with TRBJ1-1, with a tentative D call TRBD1 (6 bases). V lost 5 bases, J lost 4 bases, and 18 bases lay in between. This CDR3 spans 15 amino acids. The germline V gene encodes CDR1 SGHRS and CDR2 YFSETQ. The CDR3 region has the DNA TGCGCCAGCAGAACCGGGACCAGGGGCTCCACTGAAGCTTTCTTT. It is translated as CASRTGTRGSTEAFF.

The gene calls are TRBV20-1 and TRBJ2-2, with 8 bases aligning to TRBD1. The CDR3 runs to 13 residues. The ends lost 4 bases at V and 5 bases at J; junction bases unmatched: 3. CDR1 and CDR2 (germline): DFQATT, SNEGSKA (reference sequence). This CDR3 reads CSANRGTTGELFF. The CDR3 coding sequence is TGCAGTGCTAACAGGGGGACGACCGGGGAGCTGTTTTTT.

This clonotype was recorded at least ten times. The chain is built from TRBV19 and TRBJ2-5; 8 bases are a match to TRBD2. Germline values: CDR1 LNHDA, CDR2 SQIVND (reference sequence). CDR3 length equals 14 residues. J lost 2 bases, V lost 5 bases, and 4 bases had no gene match. CDR3 in DNA: TGTGCCAGTAGTTCTCCGGGGGGGCAAGAGACCCAGTACTTC. The encoded protein is CASSSPGGQETQYF.

This sequence joins TRBV5-5 and TRBJ1-4; D possibly corresponds to TRBD1 (5 bases). V was trimmed by 4 bases and J by 1 base, leaving 14 bases between them. From germline, CDR1 is SGHKS and CDR2 YYEKEE (reference sequence). This CDR3 spans 16 amino acids. The CDR3 loop is CASSREGYGTNEKLFF. The DNA of the CDR3 is TGTGCCAGCAGCCGGGAGGGGTACGGAACTAATGAAAAACTGTTTTTT.

This rearrangement joins TRBV9 to TRBJ2-5; TRBD1 aligns across 7 bases. Trimming removed 0 bases from V and 2 bases from J; junction bases left unmatched: 4. Looked up from germline, CDR1 is SGDLS and CDR2 is YYNGEE. The CDR3 consists of 15 residues. The CDR3 nucleotides read TGTGCCAGCAGCGTAGTTTGGGACAGACAAGAGACCCAGTACTTC. Translated: CASSVVWDRQETQYF.

The gene calls are TRBV5-4 and TRBJ2-1, with 14 bases fitting TRBD2. The CDR3 has 13 residues. V shed 7 bases, J shed 8 bases, and the junction held 2 bases outside the gene matches. The germline V gene has CDR1 SGHNT and CDR2 YYREEE (reference sequence). The CDR3 spells CASGLAGGYEQFF. The CDR3, as DNA: TGTGCCAGCGGACTAGCGGGGGGCTATGAGCAGTTCTTC. The whole variable domain, remainder taken from reference TRBV5-4 and TRBJ2-1, is ETGVTQSPTHLIKTRGQQVTLRCSSQSGHNTVSWYQQALGQGPQFIFQYYREEENGRGNFPPRFSGLQFPNYSSELNVNALELDDSALYLCASGLAGGYEQFFGPGTRLTVL.